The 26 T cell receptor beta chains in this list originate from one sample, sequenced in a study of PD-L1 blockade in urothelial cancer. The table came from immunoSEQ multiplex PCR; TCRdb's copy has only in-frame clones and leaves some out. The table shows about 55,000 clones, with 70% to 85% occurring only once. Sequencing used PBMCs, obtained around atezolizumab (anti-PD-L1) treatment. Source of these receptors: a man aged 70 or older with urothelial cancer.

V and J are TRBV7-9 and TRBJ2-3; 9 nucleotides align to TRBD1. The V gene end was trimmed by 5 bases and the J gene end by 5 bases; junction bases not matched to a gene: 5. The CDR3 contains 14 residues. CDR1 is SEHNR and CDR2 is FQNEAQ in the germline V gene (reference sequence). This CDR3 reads CASSPGQGLDTQYF. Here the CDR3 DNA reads TGTGCCAGCAGCCCCGGACAGGGGTTAGATACGCAGTATTTT. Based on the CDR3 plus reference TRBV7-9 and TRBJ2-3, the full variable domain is DTGVSQNPRHKITKRGQNVTFRCDPISEHNRLYWYRQTLGQGPEFLTYFQNEAQLEKSRLLSDRFSAERPKGSFSTLEIQRTEQGDSAMYLCASSPGQGLDTQYFGPGTRLTVL.

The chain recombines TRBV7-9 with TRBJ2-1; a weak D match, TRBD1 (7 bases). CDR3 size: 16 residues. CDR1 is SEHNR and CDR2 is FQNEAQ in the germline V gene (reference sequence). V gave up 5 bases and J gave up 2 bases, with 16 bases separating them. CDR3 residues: CASSPQGGGAYNEQFF. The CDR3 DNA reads TGTGCCAGCAGCCCTCAGGGGGGTGGGGCCTACAATGAGCAGTTCTTC.

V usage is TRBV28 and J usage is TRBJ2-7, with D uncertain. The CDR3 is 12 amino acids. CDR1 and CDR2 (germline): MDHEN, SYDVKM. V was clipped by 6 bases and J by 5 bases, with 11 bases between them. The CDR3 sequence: CASSSRVHEQYF. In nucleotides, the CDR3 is TGTGCCAGCAGCAGCCGGGTCCACGAGCAGTACTTC. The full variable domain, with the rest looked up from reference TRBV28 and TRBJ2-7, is DVKVTQSSRYLVKRTGEKVFLECVQDMDHENMFWYRQDPGLGLRLIYFSYDVKMKEKGDIPEGYSVSREKKERFSLILESASTNQTSMYLCASSSRVHEQYFGPGTRLTVT.

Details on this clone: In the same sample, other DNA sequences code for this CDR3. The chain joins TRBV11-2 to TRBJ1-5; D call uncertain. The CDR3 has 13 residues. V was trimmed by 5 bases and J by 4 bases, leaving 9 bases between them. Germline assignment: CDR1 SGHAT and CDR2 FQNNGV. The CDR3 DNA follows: TGTGCCAGCAGCACTCGATCTAATCAGCCCCAGCATTTT. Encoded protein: CASSTRSNQPQHF.

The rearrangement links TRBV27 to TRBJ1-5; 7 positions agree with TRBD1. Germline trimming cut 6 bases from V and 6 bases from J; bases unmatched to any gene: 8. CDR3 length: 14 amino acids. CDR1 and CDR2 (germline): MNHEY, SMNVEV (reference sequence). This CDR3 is CASSPQTGIQPQHF. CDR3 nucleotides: TGTGCCAGCAGCCCTCAGACAGGGATTCAGCCCCAGCATTTT.

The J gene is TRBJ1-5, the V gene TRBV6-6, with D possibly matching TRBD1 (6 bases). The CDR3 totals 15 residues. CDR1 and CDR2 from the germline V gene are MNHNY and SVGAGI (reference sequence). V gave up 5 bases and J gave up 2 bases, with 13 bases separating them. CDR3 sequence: CASSAAGGGNQPQHF. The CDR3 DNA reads TGTGCCAGCAGTGCCGCGGGGGGCGGCAATCAGCCCCAGCATTTT.

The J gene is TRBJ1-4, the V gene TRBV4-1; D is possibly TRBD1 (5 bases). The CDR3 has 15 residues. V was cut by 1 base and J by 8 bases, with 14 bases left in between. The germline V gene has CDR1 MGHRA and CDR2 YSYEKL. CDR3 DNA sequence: TGCGCCAGCAGCCAAGGCGGGGCCGCCAGGGAAAAACTGTTTTTT. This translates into CASSQGGAAREKLFF.

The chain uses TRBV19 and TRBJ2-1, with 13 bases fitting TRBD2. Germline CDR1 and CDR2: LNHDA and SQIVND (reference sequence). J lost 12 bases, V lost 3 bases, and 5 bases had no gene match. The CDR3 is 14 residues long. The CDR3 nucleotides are TGTGCCAGTAGTATGGGACTAGCGGGGACCAGGCAGTTCTTC. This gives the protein CASSMGLAGTRQFF.

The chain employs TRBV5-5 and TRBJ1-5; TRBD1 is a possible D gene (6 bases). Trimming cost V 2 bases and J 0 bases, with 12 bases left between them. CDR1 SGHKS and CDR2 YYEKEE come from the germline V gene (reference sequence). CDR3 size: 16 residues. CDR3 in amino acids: CASSLYRANSNQPQHF. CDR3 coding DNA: TGTGCCAGCAGCTTATACAGGGCTAATAGCAATCAGCCCCAGCATTTT.

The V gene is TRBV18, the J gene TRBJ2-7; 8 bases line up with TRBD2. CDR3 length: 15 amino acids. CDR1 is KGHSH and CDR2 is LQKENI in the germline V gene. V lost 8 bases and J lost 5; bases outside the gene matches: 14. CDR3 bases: TGTGCCAGCCCCGGGTCGGCGGGGGGTGGGCACGAGCAGTACTTC. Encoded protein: CASPGSAGGGHEQYF.

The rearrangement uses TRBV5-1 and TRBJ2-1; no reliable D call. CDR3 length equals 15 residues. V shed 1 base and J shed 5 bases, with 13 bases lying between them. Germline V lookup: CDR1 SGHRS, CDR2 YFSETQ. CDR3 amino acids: CASSLFARSNNEQFF. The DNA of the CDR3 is TGCGCCAGCAGCTTGTTTGCGCGGAGTAACAATGAGCAGTTCTTC.

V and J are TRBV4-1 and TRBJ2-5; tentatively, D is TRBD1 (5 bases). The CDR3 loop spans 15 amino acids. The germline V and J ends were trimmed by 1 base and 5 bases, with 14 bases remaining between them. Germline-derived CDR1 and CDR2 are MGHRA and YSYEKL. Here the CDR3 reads CASSQARGTLETQYF. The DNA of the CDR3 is TGCGCCAGCAGCCAAGCTAGGGGAACTTTGGAGACCCAGTACTTC.

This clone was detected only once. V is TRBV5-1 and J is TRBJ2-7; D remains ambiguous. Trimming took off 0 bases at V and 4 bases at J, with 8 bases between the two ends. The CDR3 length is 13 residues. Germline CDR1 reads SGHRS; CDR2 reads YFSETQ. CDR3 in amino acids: CASSLVPNYEQYF. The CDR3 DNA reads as TGCGCCAGCAGCTTGGTTCCAAATTACGAGCAGTACTTC.

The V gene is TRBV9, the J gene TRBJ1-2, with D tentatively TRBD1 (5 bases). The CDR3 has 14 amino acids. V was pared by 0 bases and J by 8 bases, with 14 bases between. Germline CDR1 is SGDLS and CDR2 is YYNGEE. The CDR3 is CASSVAGLSGGYTF. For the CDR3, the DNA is TGTGCCAGCAGCGTAGCTGGCCTCTCAGGGGGCTACACCTTC.

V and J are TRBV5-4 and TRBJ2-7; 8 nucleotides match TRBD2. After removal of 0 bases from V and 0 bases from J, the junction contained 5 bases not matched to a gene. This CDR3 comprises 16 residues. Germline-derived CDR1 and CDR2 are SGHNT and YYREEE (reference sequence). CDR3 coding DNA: TGTGCCAGCAGCTTGGCCAAGCGGGGGAGCTCCTACGAGCAGTACTTC. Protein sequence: CASSLAKRGSSYEQYF.

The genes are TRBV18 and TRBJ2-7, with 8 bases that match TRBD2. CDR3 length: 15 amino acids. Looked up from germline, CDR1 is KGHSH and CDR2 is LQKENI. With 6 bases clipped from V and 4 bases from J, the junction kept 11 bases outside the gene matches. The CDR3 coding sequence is TGTGCCAGCTCTTCGGGAGGGCAGGGAGTGTACGAGCAGTACTTC. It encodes CASSSGGQGVYEQYF.

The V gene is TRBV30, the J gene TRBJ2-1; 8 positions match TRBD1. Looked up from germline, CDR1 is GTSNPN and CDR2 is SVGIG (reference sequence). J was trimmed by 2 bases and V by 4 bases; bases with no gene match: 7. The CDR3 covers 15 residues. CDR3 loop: CAWNLRDRPYNEQFF. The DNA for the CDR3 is TGTGCCTGGAACCTTCGGGACAGGCCCTACAATGAGCAGTTCTTC.

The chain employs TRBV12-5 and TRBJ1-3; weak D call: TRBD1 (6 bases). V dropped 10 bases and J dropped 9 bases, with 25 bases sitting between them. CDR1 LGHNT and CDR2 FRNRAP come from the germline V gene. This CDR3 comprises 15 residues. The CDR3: CATTSYPQGFGTIYF. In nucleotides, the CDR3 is TGTGCTACTACCTCATACCCACAGGGTTTTGGCACCATATATTTT.

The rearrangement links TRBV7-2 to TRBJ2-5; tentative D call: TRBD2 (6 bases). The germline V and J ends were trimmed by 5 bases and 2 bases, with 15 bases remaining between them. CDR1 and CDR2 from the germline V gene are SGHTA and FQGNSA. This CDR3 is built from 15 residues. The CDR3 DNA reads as TGTGCCAGCAGCGACGGGCGGGGCCTACAAGAGACCCAGTACTTC. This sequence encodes CASSDGRGLQETQYF.

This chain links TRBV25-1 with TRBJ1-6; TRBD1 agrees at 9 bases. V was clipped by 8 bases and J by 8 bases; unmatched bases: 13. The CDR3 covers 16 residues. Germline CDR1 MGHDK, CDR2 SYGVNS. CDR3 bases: TGTGCCAGCGCAAGCGACGTAGGGACAGGGCATTCACCCCTCCACTTT. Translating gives CASASDVGTGHSPLHF.

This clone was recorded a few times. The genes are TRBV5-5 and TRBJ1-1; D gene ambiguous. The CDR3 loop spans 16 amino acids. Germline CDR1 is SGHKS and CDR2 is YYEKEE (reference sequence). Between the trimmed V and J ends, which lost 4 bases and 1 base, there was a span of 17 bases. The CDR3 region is CASSQHAGASNTEAFF. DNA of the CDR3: TGTGCCAGCAGCCAACACGCAGGTGCTTCGAACACTGAAGCTTTCTTT.

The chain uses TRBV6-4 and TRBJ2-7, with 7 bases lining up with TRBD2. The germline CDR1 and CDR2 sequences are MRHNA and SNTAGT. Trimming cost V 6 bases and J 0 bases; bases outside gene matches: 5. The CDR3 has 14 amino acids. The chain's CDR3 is CASRSGTPSYEQYF. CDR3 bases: TGTGCCAGCAGAAGCGGGACTCCCTCCTACGAGCAGTACTTC.

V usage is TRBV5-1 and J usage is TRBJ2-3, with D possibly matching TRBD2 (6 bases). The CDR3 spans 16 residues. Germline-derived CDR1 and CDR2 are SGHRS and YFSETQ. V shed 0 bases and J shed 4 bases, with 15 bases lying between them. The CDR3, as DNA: TGCGCCAGCAGCTTGGTAGCGGCAGAAATCTCAGATACGCAGTATTTT. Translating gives CASSLVAAEISDTQYF.

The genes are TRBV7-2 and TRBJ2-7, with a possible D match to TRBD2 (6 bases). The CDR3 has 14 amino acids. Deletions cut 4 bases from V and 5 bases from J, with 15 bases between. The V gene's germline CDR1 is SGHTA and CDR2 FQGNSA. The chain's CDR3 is CASSSRDFVDEQYF. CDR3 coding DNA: TGTGCCAGCAGCTCCCGGGACTTCGTGGACGAGCAGTACTTC.

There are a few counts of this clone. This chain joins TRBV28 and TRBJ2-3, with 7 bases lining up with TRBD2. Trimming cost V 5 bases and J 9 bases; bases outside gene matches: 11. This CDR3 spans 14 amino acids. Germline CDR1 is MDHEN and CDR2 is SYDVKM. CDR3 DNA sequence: TGTGCCAGCAGTCCCCGGACTAGTGGAGTAACGCAGTATTTT. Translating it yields CASSPRTSGVTQYF.

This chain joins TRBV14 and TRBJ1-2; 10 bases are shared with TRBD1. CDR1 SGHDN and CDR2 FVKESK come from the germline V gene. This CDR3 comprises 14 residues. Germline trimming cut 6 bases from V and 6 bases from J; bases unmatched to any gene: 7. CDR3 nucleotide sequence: TGTGCCAGCAGTAGGACAGGGGGAAAAGATGGCTACACCTTC. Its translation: CASSRTGGKDGYTF.